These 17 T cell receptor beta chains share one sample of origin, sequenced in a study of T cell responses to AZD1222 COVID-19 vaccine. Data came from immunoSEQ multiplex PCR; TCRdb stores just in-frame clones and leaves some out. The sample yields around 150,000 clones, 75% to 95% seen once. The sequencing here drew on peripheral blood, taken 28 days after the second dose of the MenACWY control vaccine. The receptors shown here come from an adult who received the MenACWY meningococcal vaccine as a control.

The CDR3 protein is CASSLGSGSSGELFF. CDR3 DNA sequence: TGCGCCAGCAGCTTAGGTAGCGGGAGTTCCGGGGAGCTGTTTTTT. This chain joins TRBV5-1 and TRBJ2-2; 9 positions match TRBD2. Germline V gene data show CDR1 as SGHRS and CDR2 as YFSETQ. With V trimmed by 2 bases and J by 6 bases, 5 bases remained unmatched. There are 15 residues in the CDR3.

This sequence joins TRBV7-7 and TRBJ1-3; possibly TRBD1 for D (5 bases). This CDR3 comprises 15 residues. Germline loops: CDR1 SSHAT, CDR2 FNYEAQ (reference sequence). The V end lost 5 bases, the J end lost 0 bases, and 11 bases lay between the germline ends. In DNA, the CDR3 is TGTGCCAGCAGCGCGGGACCTTCCTCTGGAAACACCATATATTTT. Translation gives CASSAGPSSGNTIYF.

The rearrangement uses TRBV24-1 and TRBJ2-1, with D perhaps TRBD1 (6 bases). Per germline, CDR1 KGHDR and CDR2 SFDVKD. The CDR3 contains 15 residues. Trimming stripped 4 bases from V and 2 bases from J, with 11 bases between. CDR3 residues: CATSDPGTTYNEQFF. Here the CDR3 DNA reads TGTGCCACCAGTGACCCCGGGACAACCTACAATGAGCAGTTCTTC.

The CDR3 DNA sequence: TGCGCCAGCAGCTTGGCCGGACAGGGGGCTAGGAATTCACCCCTCCACTTT. This encodes CASSLAGQGARNSPLHF. The rearrangement uses TRBV5-1 and TRBJ1-6; 11 bases agree with TRBD1. Germline V gene sequence: CDR1 SGHRS, CDR2 YFSETQ. V lost 0 bases to trimming and J lost 7 bases; unmatched junction nucleotides: 6. The CDR3 contains 17 residues.

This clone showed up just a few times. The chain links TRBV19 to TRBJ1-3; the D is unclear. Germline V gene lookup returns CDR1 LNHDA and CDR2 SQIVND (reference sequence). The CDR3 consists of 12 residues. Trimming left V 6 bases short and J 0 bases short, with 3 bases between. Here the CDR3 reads CASRSSGNTIYF. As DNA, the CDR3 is TGTGCCAGTAGGAGCTCTGGAAACACCATATATTTT.

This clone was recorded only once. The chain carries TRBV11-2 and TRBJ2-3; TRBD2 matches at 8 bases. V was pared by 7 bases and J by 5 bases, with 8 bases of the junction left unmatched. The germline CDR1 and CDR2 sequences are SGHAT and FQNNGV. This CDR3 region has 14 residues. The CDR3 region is CASNPGLVGDTQYF. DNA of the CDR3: TGTGCCAGCAACCCGGGACTAGTTGGAGATACGCAGTATTTT.

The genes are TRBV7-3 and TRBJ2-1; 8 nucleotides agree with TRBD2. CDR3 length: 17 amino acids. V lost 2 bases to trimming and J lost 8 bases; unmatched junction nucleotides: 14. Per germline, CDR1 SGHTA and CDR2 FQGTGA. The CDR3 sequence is CASSLGLGGRSLDEQFF. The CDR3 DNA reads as TGTGCCAGCAGCTTAGGCTTGGGCGGGAGGTCCCTCGATGAGCAGTTCTTC.

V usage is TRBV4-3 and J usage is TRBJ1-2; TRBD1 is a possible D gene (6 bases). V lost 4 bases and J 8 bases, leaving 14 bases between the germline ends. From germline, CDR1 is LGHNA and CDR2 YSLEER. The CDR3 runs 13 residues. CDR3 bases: TGCGCCAGCAGCCTGGGAGGGGGGGTCGGCTACACCTTC. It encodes CASSLGGGVGYTF.

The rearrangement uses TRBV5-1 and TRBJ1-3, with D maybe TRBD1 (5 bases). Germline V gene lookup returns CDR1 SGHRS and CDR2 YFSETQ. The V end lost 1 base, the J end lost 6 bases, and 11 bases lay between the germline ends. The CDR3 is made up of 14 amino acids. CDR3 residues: CASSLQGFENTIYF. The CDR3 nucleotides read TGCGCCAGCAGCTTGCAGGGTTTTGAAAACACCATATATTTT. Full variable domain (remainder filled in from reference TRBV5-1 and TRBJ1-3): KAGVTQTPRYLIKTRGQQVTLSCSPISGHRSVSWYQQTPGQGLQFLFEYFSETQRNKGNFPGRFSGRQFSNSRSEMNVSTLELGDSALYLCASSLQGFENTIYFGEGSWLTVV.

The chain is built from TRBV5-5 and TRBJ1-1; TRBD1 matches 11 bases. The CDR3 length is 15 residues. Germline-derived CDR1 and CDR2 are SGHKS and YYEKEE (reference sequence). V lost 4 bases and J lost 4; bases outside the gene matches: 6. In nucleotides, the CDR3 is TGTGCCAGCAGCAAGGGGGACAGGGGGGGCACTGAAGCTTTCTTT. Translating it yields CASSKGDRGGTEAFF.

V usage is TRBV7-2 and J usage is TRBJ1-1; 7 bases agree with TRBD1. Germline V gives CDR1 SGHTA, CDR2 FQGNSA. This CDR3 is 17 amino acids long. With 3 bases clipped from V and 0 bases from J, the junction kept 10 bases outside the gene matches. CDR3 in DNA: TGTGCCAGCAGCTTGCTTTCGGGACAGTTGATGAACACTGAAGCTTTCTTT. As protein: CASSLLSGQLMNTEAFF.

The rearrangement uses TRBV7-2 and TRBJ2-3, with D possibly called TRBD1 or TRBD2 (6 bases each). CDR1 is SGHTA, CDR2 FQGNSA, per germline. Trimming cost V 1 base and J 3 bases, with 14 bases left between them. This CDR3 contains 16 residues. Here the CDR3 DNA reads TGTGCCAGCAGCTTAGTTGGGGGGCGCGGTACAGATACGCAGTATTTT. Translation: CASSLVGGRGTDTQYF.

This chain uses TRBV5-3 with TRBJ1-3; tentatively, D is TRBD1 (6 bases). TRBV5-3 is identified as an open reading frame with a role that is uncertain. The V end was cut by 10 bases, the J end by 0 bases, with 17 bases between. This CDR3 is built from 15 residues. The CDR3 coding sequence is TGTGCCGAAACGGGGGGCAGAAACTCTGGAAACACCATATATTTT. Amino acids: CAETGGRNSGNTIYF.

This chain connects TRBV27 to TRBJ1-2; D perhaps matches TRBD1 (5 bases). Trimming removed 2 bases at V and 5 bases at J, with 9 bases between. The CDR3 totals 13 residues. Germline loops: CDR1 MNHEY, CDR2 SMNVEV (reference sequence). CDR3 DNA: TGTGCCAGCAGTTTAGGGGGGGATTATGGCTACACCTTC. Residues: CASSLGGDYGYTF.

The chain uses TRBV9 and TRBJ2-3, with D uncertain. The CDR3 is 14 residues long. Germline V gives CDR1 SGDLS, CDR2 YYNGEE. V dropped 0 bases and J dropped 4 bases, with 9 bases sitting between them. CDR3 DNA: TGTGCCAGCAGCGTAGCCAGGAGTGCAGATACGCAGTATTTT. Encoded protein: CASSVARSADTQYF.

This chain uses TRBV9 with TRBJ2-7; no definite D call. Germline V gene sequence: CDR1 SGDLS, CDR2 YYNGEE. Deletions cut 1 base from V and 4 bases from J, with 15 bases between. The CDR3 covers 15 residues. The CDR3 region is CASSVSPMGGYEQYF. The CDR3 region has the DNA TGTGCCAGCAGCGTATCCCCCATGGGCGGATACGAGCAGTACTTC.

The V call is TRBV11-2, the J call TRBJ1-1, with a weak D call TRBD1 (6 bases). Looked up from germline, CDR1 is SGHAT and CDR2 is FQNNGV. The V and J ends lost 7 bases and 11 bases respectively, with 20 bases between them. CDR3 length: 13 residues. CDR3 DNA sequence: TGTGCCAGCAACGAGGGGGAGGGGAGAACTGCTTTCTTT. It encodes CASNEGEGRTAFF.